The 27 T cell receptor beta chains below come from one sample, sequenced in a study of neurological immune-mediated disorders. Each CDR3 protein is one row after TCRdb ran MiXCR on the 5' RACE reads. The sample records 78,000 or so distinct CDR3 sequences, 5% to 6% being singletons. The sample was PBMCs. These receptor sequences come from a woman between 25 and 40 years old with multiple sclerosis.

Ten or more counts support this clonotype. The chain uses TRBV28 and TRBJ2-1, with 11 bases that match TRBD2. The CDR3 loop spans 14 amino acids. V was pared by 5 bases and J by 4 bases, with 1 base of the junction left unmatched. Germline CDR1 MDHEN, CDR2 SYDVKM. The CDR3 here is CASSRTSGYNEQFF. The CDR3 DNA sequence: TGTGCCAGCAGTCGGACTAGCGGGTACAATGAGCAGTTCTTC.

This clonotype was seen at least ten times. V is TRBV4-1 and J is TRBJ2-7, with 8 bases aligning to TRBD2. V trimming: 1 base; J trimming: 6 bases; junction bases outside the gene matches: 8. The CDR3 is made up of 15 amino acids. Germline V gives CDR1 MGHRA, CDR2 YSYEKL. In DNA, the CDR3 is TGCGCCAGCAGCCAAGGTTATAGCGGGACTGCCGAGCAGTACTTC. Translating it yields CASSQGYSGTAEQYF.

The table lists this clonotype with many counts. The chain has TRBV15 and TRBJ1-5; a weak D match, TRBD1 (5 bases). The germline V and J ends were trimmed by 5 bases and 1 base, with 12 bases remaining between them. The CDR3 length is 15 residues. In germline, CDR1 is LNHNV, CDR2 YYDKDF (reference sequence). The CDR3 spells CATSPFRDSNQPQHF. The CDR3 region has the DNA TGTGCCACCAGCCCTTTCCGGGACAGCAATCAGCCCCAGCATTTT.

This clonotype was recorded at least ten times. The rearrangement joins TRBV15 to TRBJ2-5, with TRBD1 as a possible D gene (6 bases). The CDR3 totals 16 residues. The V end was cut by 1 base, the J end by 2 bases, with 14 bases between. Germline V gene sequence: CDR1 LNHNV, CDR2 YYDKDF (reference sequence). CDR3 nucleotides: TGTGCCACCAGCAGAGGCAGACAGGCAGTACAAGAGACCCAGTACTTC. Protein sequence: CATSRGRQAVQETQYF.

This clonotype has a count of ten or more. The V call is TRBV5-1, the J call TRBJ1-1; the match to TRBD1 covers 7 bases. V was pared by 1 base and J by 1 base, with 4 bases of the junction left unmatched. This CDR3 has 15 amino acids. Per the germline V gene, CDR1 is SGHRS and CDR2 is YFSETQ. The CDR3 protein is CASSLSGQPNTEAFF. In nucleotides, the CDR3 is TGCGCCAGCAGCTTGTCGGGACAGCCGAACACTGAAGCTTTCTTT.

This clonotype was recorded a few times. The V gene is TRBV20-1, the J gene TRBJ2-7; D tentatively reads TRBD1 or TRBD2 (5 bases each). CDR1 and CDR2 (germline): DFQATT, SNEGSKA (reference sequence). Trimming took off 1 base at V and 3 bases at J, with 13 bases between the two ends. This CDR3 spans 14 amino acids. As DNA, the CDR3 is TGCAGTGCTAGAGTAGGGGACGGAGGCTACGAGCAGTACTTC. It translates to CSARVGDGGYEQYF.

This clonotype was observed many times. The chain's CDR3 is CASSLDQFTEAFF. CDR3 DNA sequence: TGTGCCAGCAGCTTAGATCAGTTTACTGAAGCTTTCTTT. V usage is TRBV7-9 and J usage is TRBJ1-1, with D uncertain. V was cut by 1 base and J by 5 bases, with 8 bases left in between. This CDR3 region has 13 residues. CDR1 and CDR2 (germline): SEHNR, FQNEAQ (reference sequence).

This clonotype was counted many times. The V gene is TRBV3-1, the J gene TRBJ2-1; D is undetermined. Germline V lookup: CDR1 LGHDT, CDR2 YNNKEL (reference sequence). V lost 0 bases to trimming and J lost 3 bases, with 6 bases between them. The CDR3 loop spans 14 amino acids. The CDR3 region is CASSQELGYNEQFF. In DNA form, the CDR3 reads TGTGCCAGCAGCCAAGAGTTAGGCTACAATGAGCAGTTCTTC.

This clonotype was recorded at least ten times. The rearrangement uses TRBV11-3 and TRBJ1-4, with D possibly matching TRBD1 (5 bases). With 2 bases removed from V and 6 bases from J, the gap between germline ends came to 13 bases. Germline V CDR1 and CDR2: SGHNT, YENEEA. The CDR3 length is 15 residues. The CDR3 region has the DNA TGTGCCAGCAGCTTAAAGAGGGGCAAGGATGAAAAACTGTTTTTT. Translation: CASSLKRGKDEKLFF.

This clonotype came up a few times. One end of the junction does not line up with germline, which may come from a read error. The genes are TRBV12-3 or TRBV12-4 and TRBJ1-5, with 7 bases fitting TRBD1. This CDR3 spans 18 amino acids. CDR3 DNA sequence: TGTGCCAGCAGTTTTCGGACAGGCAGTACCCCCTCTATTAAGACCCAGAATTTT. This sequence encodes CASSFRTGSTPSIKTQNF.

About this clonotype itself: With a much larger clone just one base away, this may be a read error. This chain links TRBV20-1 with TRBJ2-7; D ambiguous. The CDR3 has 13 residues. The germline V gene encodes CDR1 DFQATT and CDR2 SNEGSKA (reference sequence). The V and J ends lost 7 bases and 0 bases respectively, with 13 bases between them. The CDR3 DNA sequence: TGCAGTGATAGTACCGAGAGCTCCTACGAGCAGTACTTC. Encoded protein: CSDSTESSYEQYF.

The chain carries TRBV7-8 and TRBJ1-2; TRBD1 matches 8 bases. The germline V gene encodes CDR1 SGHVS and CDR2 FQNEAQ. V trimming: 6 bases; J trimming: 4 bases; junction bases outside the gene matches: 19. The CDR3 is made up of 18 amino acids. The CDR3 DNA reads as TGTGCCAGCAGTCTTGGTCGCGCAGGGGGCCGCGGGGGCTATGGCTACACCTTC. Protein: CASSLGRAGGRGGYGYTF.

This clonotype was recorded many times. CDR3 region: CSASTSGTVNTEAFF. The CDR3 DNA reads TGCAGTGCTAGTACCTCCGGGACAGTAAACACTGAAGCTTTCTTT. The chain combines TRBV20-1 with TRBJ1-1; 7 bases match TRBD1. Trimming at V came to 3 bases and at J to 2 bases, leaving 9 bases not matched to a gene. The germline V gene encodes CDR1 DFQATT and CDR2 SNEGSKA (reference sequence). The length of the CDR3 is 15 residues.

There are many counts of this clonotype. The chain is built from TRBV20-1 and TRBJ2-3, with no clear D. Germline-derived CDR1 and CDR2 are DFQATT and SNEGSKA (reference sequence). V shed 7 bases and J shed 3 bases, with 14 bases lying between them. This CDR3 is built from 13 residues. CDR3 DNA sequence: TGCAGTGTTTGTCGGGCGGTAACAGATACGCAGTATTTT. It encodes CSVCRAVTDTQYF.

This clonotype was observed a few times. This CDR3 is CASSLGASGGAYNEQFF. The CDR3 DNA sequence: TGTGCCAGCAGCTTAGGAGCTAGCGGGGGGGCCTACAATGAGCAGTTCTTC. V gene TRBV11-2 combines with J gene TRBJ2-1; 12 bases fit TRBD2. With V trimmed by 1 base and J by 2 bases, 3 bases remained unmatched. Germline CDR1 reads SGHAT; CDR2 reads FQNNGV. This CDR3 is 17 amino acids long. The full variable domain, completed using reference TRBV11-2 and TRBJ2-1, is EAGVAQSPRYKIIEKRQSVAFWCNPISGHATLYWYQQILGQGPKLLIQFQNNGVVDDSQLPKDRFSAERLKGVDSTLKIQPAKLEDSAVYLCASSLGASGGAYNEQFFGPGTRLTVL.

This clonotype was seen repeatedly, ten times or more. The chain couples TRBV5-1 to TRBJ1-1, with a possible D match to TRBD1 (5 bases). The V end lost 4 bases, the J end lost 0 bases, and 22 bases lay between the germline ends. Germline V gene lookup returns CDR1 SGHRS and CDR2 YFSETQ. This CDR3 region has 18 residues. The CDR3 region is CASSKRGGGRIMNTEAFF. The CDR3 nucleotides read TGCGCCAGCAGCAAAAGGGGAGGCGGCAGGATCATGAACACTGAAGCTTTCTTT.

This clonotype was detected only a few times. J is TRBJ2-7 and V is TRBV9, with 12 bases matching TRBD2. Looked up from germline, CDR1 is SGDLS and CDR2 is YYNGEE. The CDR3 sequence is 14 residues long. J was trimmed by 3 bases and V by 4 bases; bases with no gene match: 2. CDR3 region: CASSSGLAGYEQYF. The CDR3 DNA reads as TGTGCCAGCAGCTCGGGACTAGCGGGCTACGAGCAGTACTTC.

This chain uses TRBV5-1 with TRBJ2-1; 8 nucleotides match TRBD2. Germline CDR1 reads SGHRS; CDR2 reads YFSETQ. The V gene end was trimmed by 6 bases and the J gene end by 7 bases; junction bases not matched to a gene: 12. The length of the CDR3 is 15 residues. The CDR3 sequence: CASTSGGTLVNEQFF. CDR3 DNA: TGCGCCAGCACTTCGGGGGGGACCTTAGTGAATGAGCAGTTCTTC.

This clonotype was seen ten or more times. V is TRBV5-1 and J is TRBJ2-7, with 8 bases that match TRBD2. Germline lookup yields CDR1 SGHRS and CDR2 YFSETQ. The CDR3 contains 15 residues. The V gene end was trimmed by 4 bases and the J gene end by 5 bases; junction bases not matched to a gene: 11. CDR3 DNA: TGCGCCAGCAGCCCCGGCCCCGGGAGGGCCCACGAGCAGTACTTC. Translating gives CASSPGPGRAHEQYF.

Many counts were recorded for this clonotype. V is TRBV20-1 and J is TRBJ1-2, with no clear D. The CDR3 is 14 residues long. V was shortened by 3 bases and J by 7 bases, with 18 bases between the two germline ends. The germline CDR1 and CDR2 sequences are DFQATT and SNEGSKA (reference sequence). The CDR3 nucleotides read TGCAGTGCTAGCCACGACCGGGGTGGAGGTGGCTACACCTTC. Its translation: CSASHDRGGGGYTF.

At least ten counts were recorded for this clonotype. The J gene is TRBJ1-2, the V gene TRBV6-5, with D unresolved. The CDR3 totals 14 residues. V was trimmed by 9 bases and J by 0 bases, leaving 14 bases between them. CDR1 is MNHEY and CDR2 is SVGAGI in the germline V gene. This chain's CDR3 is CASGGPFANYGYTF. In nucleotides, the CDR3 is TGTGCCAGTGGAGGGCCATTTGCTAACTATGGCTACACCTTC.

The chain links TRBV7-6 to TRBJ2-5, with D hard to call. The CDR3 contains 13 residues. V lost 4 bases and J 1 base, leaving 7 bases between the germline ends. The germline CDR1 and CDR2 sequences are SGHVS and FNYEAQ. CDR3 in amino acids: CASSYDFQETQYF. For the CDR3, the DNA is TGTGCCAGCAGCTATGACTTCCAAGAGACCCAGTACTTC.

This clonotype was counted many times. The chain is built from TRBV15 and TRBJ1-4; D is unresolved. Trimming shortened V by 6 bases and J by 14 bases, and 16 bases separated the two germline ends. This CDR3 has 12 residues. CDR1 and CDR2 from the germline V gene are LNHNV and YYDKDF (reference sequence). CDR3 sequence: CATSTASLGLFF. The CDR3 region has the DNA TGTGCCACCAGTACTGCCTCTTTAGGCCTGTTTTTT.

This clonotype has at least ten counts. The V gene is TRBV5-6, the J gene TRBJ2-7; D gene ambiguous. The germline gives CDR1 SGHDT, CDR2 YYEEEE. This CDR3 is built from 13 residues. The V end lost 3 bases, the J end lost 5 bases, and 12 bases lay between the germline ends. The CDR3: CASSSPGLHEQYF. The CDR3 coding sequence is TGTGCCAGCAGCTCCCCGGGTCTTCACGAGCAGTACTTC.

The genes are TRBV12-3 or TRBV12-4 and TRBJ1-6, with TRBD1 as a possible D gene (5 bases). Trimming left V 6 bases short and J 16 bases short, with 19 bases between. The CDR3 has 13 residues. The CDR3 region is CASSTGTSLLLHF. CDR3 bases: TGTGCCAGCAGCACCGGGACCTCCCTGTTACTCCACTTT.

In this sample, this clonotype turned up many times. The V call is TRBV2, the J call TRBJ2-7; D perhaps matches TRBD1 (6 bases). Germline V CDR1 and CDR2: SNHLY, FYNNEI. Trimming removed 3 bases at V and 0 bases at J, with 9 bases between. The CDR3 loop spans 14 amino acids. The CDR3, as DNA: TGTGCCAGCAGTGAGGCAGGGGTCTCCTACGAGCAGTACGTC. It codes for CASSEAGVSYEQYV.

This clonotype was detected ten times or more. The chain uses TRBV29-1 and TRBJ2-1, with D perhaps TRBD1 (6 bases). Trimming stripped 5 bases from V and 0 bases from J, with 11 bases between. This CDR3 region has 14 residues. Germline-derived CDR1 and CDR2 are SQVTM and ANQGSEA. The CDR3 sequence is CSVPRTASYNEQFF. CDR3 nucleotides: TGCAGCGTTCCACGGACAGCCTCCTACAATGAGCAGTTCTTC.